This T cell receptor (beta chain) was sequenced in a study of T cells in Graves' hyperthyroidism and ophthalmopathy (dated by TCRdb to the late 2010s). As for the study more broadly: Peripheral blood was sampled at the time of initial diagnosis, prior to any treatment. Following sampling, methimazole starting at 30 mg daily was given to hyperthyroidism patients, and high-dose intravenous methylprednisolone was given to ophthalmopathy patients. Prospective prediction of ophthalmopathy was tested in an independent validation cohort consisting of some 18 hyperthyroidism patients and around 17 patients who later progressed to ophthalmopathy. TCR Vbeta CDR3 sequencing of 130 to 150 peripheral blood samples (more than 40 ophthalmopathy, over 70 hyperthyroidism and roughly 17 progressor patients) is reported in the paper. In more than 5 Graves' hyperthyroidism patients, the study also compared T-cell repertoires from thyroid tissue with T-cell repertoires from blood. To identify distinguishing TCR V-J signatures, a discovery cohort of 90 to 100 patients was used, comprising some 45 with Graves' ophthalmopathy and some 60 with stable Graves' hyperthyroidism. The approximately 90 discovery patients were randomly split 7:3 into training and test sets. The study at large found these results: No statistical method was used to fix the sample size in advance, and group allocation was not hidden from the investigators. In validation, progression to ophthalmopathy was predicted by the model with 70.59% sensitivity and 72.22% specificity, a median of approximately 7.1 months before onset. Most expanded thyroid clonotypes (frequency above 0.001) were also found in blood, which suggests that blood repertoires may mirror thyroid immune responses. Ophthalmopathy was separated from stable hyperthyroidism by a 13 V-J signature model, with about 88% sensitivity and approximately 81% specificity obtained in cross-validation and 80%/75% obtained in testing.

Stable Graves' hyperthyroidism was defined as the absence of progression to ophthalmopathy over 18 months of follow-up. Hyperthyroidism patients were newly diagnosed, had a disease duration of under 2 months, and were aged 18 to 65 years. Patients with uncontrolled infections, other autoimmune diseases, pregnancy or lactation were excluded. Diagnoses relied on clinical symptoms, serum thyroxine and TRAb, thyroid ultrasound and orbital computed tomography. PBMCs were separated from roughly 9.6 ml of fresh peripheral blood using Ficoll-Paque density gradient centrifugation. Total RNA was extracted using Trizol reagent, and RNA quality was assessed on an Agilent 2100 Bioanalyzer. Amplification of TCR beta CDR3 regions was carried out from RNA transcripts. A first-round RT-PCR of the TCR CDR3 used the HTBI primer set with the Qiagen OneStep RT-PCR kit. Libraries were constructed in a second round of multiplex PCR, after which size selection and purification were performed. Libraries were sequenced paired-end with 100 bp reads on an Illumina HiSeq2000. Regarding the original processing steps: SOAPnuke was used to process the raw data, with reads discarded if the reads contained adapters or uncalled bases, had a mean Phred below 15, or lacked an exact constant-primer or identifier match. High-quality paired reads were merged using COPE v1.2.5, and each unique nucleotide sequence was defined as a clonotype. MiTCR v1.1 was used to align clonotypes to the IMGT TRBV, TRBD and TRBJ reference segments. Only V-J combinations with frequency above 0.0001, covering about 99% of repertoires, were analysed. A TCS score was defined as the ratio of F50 (clonal expansion) to E x V (chaos), with BLOSUM62-based TCRdist applied between CDR3 peptides within each V-J. Welch's t-statistics and random forest reduced approximately 520 V-J features to 10 to 15, which were used in a naive Bayes classifier (R e1071). TCRdb cleaned the public reads at Q25 with fastp, built clones with MiXCR and kept in-frame beta chains. Each entry is one CDR3 protein sequence, shown with its most common DNA and genes. TCRdb, rather than the study authors, made the V and J calls. For this sample the table gives 380,000 or so distinct CDR3 sequences, of which under 20% were detected only once. The ten largest make up around 3.6% of the sample.

About this clonotype: What antigen it recognizes has not been identified. No base quality values were provided; no much bigger clone lies one nucleotide off.

The germline V gene encodes CDR1 DFQATT and CDR2 SNEGSKA (reference sequence). The junction carries 13 bases between V and J, which are trimmed by 1 base and 7 bases respectively. The CDR3 runs 13 amino acids, cysteine and phenylalanine included. Kept here is only the CDR3 DNA, which spans 39 bases and is read in frame from base 1. The receptor was derived from a woman aged 18-35 years with Graves' hyperthyroidism. This chain is built from TRBV20-1 and TRBJ1-2, with no reliable assignment of the D segment. The source material was blood. Here the CDR3 is given as CSARVDRTFGYTF. The sequenced DNA is TGCAGTGCTAGAGTCGACCGGACGTTTGGCTACACCTTC.